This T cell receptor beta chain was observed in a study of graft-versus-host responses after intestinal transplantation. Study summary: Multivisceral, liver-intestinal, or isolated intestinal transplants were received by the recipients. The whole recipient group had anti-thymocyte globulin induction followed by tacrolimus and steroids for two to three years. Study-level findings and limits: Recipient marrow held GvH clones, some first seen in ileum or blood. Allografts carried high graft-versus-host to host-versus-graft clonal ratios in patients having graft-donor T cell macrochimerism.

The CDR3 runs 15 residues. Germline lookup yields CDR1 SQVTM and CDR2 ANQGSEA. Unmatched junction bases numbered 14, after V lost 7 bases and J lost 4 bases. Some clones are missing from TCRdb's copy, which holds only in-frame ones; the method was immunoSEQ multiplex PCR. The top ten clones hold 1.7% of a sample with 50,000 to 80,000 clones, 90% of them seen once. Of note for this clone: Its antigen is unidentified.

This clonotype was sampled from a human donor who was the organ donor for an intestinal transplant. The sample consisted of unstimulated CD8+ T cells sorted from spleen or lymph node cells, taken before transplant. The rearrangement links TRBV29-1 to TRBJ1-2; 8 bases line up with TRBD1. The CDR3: CSALDWTGSAYGYTF. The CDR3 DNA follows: TGCAGCGCCCTGGATTGGACAGGGTCGGCCTATGGCTACACCTTC.